What follows are 28 T cell receptor beta chains derived from one specimen sequenced in a study of glioma-infiltrating T cells after dendritic cell vaccination. Assay: immunoSEQ multiplex PCR; the TCRdb copy retains only in-frame clones and omits some. Among about 99,000 clones listed, roughly 81% were seen once. The source material was blood, sampled before dendritic cell vaccination. Every receptor here comes from a human donor with glioblastoma.

V and J are TRBV4-1 and TRBJ2-7; possible D gene TRBD2, 7 bases. The ends were cut back, 8 bases at V and 4 bases at J, with 21 bases in the middle. The length of the CDR3 is 15 residues. Germline V gives CDR1 MGHRA, CDR2 YSYEKL. The CDR3 reads CASGLPSGGSYEQYF. DNA for the CDR3: TGCGCCAGCGGCCTGCCATCGGGGGGCTCATACGAGCAGTACTTC.

The rearrangement links TRBV4-3 to TRBJ1-5; D ambiguous. Trimming pared 0 bases from V and 2 bases from J, leaving 8 bases between. The CDR3 consists of 15 residues. Germline lookup yields CDR1 LGHNA and CDR2 YSLEER. DNA of the CDR3: TGCGCCAGCAGCCAAGATGGGCAGGGCAATCAGCCCCAGCATTTT. It yields the protein CASSQDGQGNQPQHF.

This chain links TRBV30 with TRBJ1-5; a weak D match, TRBD1 (6 bases). Germline CDR1 GTSNPN, CDR2 SVGIG (reference sequence). V was pared by 5 bases and J by 3 bases, with 14 bases between. This CDR3 is 14 amino acids long. CDR3 protein: CAWETTGINQPQHF. The CDR3 DNA is TGTGCCTGGGAAACTACAGGGATCAATCAGCCCCAGCATTTT. The complete variable domain, with remaining parts taken from reference TRBV30 and TRBJ1-5, reads SQTIHQWPATLVQPVGSPLSLECTVEGTSNPNLYWYRQAAGRGLQLLFYSVGIGQISSEVPQNLSASRPQDRQFILSSKKLLLSDSGFYLCAWETTGINQPQHFGDGTRLSIL.

This sequence joins TRBV4-1 and TRBJ1-4; 7 nucleotides match TRBD1. The CDR3 consists of 17 residues. The germline CDR1 and CDR2 sequences are MGHRA and YSYEKL. Trimming took 8 bases from V and 0 from J; bases not matched to a gene: 12. CDR3 bases: TGCGCCAGCCGTGGACAGGACAAGCTTGCAACTAATGAAAAACTGTTTTTT. This encodes CASRGQDKLATNEKLFF.

This CDR3 is CASSLLYPGPNYGYTF. CDR3 nucleotides: TGCGCCAGCAGCCTCCTTTATCCGGGTCCCAACTATGGCTACACCTTC. This chain connects TRBV4-1 to TRBJ1-2; no reliable D call. The germline V gene has CDR1 MGHRA and CDR2 YSYEKL. This CDR3 spans 16 amino acids. Trimming pared 4 bases from V and 2 bases from J, leaving 17 bases between.

The V call is TRBV5-4, the J call TRBJ2-5; D is unclear. CDR3 length equals 15 residues. Trimming pared 2 bases from V and 1 base from J, leaving 12 bases between. Germline V gives CDR1 SGHNT, CDR2 YYREEE (reference sequence). Here the CDR3 reads CASSLLQAFQETQYF. Written as DNA, the CDR3 is TGTGCCAGCAGCTTACTTCAAGCATTCCAAGAGACCCAGTACTTC.

This clone was observed a few times. The chain carries TRBV7-3 and TRBJ2-1; D is perhaps TRBD1 (6 bases). The germline V gene encodes CDR1 SGHTA and CDR2 FQGTGA. The CDR3 is 11 amino acids. Trimming pared 3 bases from V and 10 bases from J, leaving 7 bases between. Written as DNA, the CDR3 is TGTGCCAGCAGCTTGGACAGCGAGCAGTTCTTC. Translated: CASSLDSEQFF. The entire variable domain, with the rest obtained from reference TRBV7-3 and TRBJ2-1, is as follows: GAGVSQTPSNKVTEKGKYVELRCDPISGHTALYWYRQSLGQGPEFLIYFQGTGAADDSGLPNDRFFAVRPEGSVSTLKIQRTERGDSAVYLCASSLDSEQFFGPGTRLTVL.

The CDR3 here is CASSAGTITGELFF. CDR3 in DNA: TGTGCCAGCAGCGCCGGGACAATAACCGGGGAGCTGTTTTTT. This rearrangement joins TRBV6-1 to TRBJ2-2; tentatively, D is TRBD1 (6 bases). Trimming removed 6 bases at V and 5 bases at J, with 13 bases between. Germline values: CDR1 MNHNS, CDR2 SASEGT. The CDR3 contains 14 residues.

The chain recombines TRBV30 with TRBJ2-5; D is perhaps TRBD2 (6 bases). Germline lookup yields CDR1 GTSNPN and CDR2 SVGIG (reference sequence). V lost 2 bases and J 3 bases, leaving 7 bases between the germline ends. The length of the CDR3 is 12 residues. The CDR3 loop is CAWSPGEETQYF. CDR3 nucleotide sequence: TGTGCCTGGAGTCCGGGGGAAGAGACCCAGTACTTC.

The gene calls are TRBV7-3 and TRBJ2-7; 8 bases line up with TRBD2. The germline gives CDR1 SGHTA, CDR2 FQGTGA. The CDR3 spans 16 residues. V was pared by 6 bases and J by 7 bases, with 17 bases of the junction left unmatched. CDR3 DNA: TGTGCCAGCAGACCCCCGAACGGGGGGGGCCCAGAAGAGCAGTACTTC. This gives the protein CASRPPNGGGPEEQYF. Variable domain in full (rest from reference TRBV7-3 and TRBJ2-7): GAGVSQTPSNKVTEKGKYVELRCDPISGHTALYWYRQSLGQGPEFLIYFQGTGAADDSGLPNDRFFAVRPEGSVSTLKIQRTERGDSAVYLCASRPPNGGGPEEQYFGPGTRLTVT.

The genes are TRBV4-3 and TRBJ1-2; 7 bases align to TRBD1. Germline CDR1 reads LGHNA; CDR2 reads YSLEER. V dropped 4 bases and J dropped 7; count of bases not matched to a gene: 3. The CDR3 extends over 12 amino acids. CDR3 nucleotide sequence: TGCGCCAGCAGCCCCGACAGGGTTGGCTACACCTTC. It codes for CASSPDRVGYTF.

The chain has TRBV5-1 and TRBJ2-3, with 9 positions matching TRBD2. Germline values: CDR1 SGHRS, CDR2 YFSETQ. J was trimmed by 2 bases and V by 6 bases; bases with no gene match: 7. This CDR3 contains 15 residues. In nucleotides, the CDR3 is TGCGCCAGCAACCCTAGCGGGGTTTTCACAGATACGCAGTATTTT. Translated, it gives CASNPSGVFTDTQYF.

The gene calls are TRBV10-3 and TRBJ1-3; 7 bases map to TRBD1. The CDR3 loop spans 15 amino acids. Germline loops: CDR1 ENHRY, CDR2 SYGVKD. V shed 5 bases and J 0 bases; nucleotides not matched to a gene: 4. This chain's CDR3 is CAISYQGDSGNTIYF. CDR3 in DNA: TGTGCCATCAGTTACCAGGGGGACTCTGGAAACACCATATATTTT.

The CDR3 region is CASSSYGTGFGYTF. CDR3 in DNA: TGTGCCAGCAGTTCCTACGGGACAGGGTTCGGCTACACCTTC. This chain joins TRBV6-6 and TRBJ1-2; 9 positions agree with TRBD1. The CDR3 is made up of 14 amino acids. Germline assignment: CDR1 MNHNY and CDR2 SVGAGI (reference sequence). V lost 4 bases and J lost 8; bases outside the gene matches: 8.

The gene calls are TRBV30 and TRBJ1-5, with D possibly TRBD1 on 5 matching bases. This CDR3 is built from 14 residues. Per the germline V gene, CDR1 is GTSNPN and CDR2 is SVGIG (reference sequence). The ends were cut back, 0 bases at V and 6 bases at J, with 12 bases in the middle. The CDR3 spells CAWSVPSGFQPQHF. The CDR3 region has the DNA TGTGCCTGGAGTGTGCCCTCAGGGTTTCAGCCCCAGCATTTT.

The chain joins TRBV5-1 to TRBJ1-1; 7 nucleotides agree with TRBD1. This CDR3 has 14 residues. Germline lookup yields CDR1 SGHRS and CDR2 YFSETQ. J was trimmed by 5 bases and V by 4 bases; bases with no gene match: 8. CDR3 in amino acids: CASSPLQGSTEAFF. The CDR3 nucleotides are TGCGCCAGCAGCCCGCTACAGGGGTCGACTGAAGCTTTCTTT. Full variable domain (missing parts from reference TRBV5-1 and TRBJ1-1): KAGVTQTPRYLIKTRGQQVTLSCSPISGHRSVSWYQQTPGQGLQFLFEYFSETQRNKGNFPGRFSGRQFSNSRSEMNVSTLELGDSALYLCASSPLQGSTEAFFGQGTRLTVV.

The chain has TRBV6-4 and TRBJ1-1, with D maybe TRBD1 (6 bases). CDR3 length: 13 residues. Trimming cost V 6 bases and J 3 bases, with 11 bases left between them. Germline lookup yields CDR1 MRHNA and CDR2 SNTAGT. CDR3: CASSPDSYTEAFF. The CDR3 nucleotides read TGTGCCAGCAGCCCGGACAGCTACACTGAAGCTTTCTTT.

The rearrangement joins TRBV7-3 to TRBJ2-1; 8 bases align to TRBD1. The junction had 8 bases not matched to a gene; V was cut back by 2 bases and J by 8 bases. CDR1 and CDR2 from the germline V gene are SGHTA and FQGTGA. CDR3 length equals 15 residues. The CDR3, as DNA: TGTGCCAGCAGCTTACGGGACAGGCCCTCTGATGAGCAGTTCTTC. Translating it yields CASSLRDRPSDEQFF.

The chain recombines TRBV4-2 with TRBJ2-5; tentative D call: TRBD2 (7 bases). The CDR3 is made up of 16 amino acids. CDR1 is LGHNA, CDR2 YNFKEQ, per germline. V was clipped by 2 bases and J by 3 bases, with 16 bases between them. CDR3 protein: CASSQLWGGQEETQYF. The DNA for the CDR3 is TGTGCCAGCAGCCAATTGTGGGGGGGCCAGGAAGAGACCCAGTACTTC.

As for this clone: The germline gene is not matched at one end of the junction; a read error may be the cause. The V gene is TRBV7-7, the J gene TRBJ2-2; D is unresolved. The V gene's germline CDR1 is SSHAT and CDR2 FNYEAQ (reference sequence). The CDR3 runs 14 residues. CDR3 in amino acids: CASSLDSNTGELFF. Written as DNA, the CDR3 is TGTGCTAGCAGCTTAGACTCGAACACCGGGGAGCTGTTTTTT.

This chain connects TRBV7-8 to TRBJ2-7, with 9 nucleotides matching TRBD1. From germline, CDR1 is SGHVS and CDR2 FQNEAQ. The V segment lost 1 base and the J segment 3 bases; nucleotides outside the gene matches: 4. This CDR3 region has 15 residues. As DNA, the CDR3 is TGTGCCAGCAGCTTAGATAGGGGACAGGGCTACGAGCAGTACTTC. It is translated as CASSLDRGQGYEQYF. The whole variable domain, remainder taken from reference TRBV7-8 and TRBJ2-7, is GAGVSQSPRYKVAKRGQDVALRCDPISGHVSLFWYQQALGQGPEFLTYFQNEAQLDKSGLPSDRFFAERPEGSVSTLKIQRTQQEDSAVYLCASSLDRGQGYEQYFGPGTRLTVT.

The chain links TRBV11-2 to TRBJ2-2, with TRBD1 identical over 9 bases. Germline V gene sequence: CDR1 SGHAT, CDR2 FQNNGV. This CDR3 contains 15 residues. The V and J ends lost 5 bases and 5 bases, in that order; junction bases with no gene match: 6. CDR3 nucleotide sequence: TGTGCCAGCAGCGCACGGACAGGGGTTACCGGGGAGCTGTTTTTT. It specifies CASSARTGVTGELFF.

The J gene is TRBJ1-2, the V gene TRBV11-3, with 10 bases lining up with TRBD1. In germline, CDR1 is SGHNT, CDR2 YENEEA. The CDR3 is 14 residues long. Trimming took 5 bases from V and 7 from J; bases not matched to a gene: 7. CDR3 in amino acids: CASSPGQGERGYTF. The CDR3 DNA is TGTGCCAGCAGCCCCGGACAGGGGGAGCGTGGCTACACCTTC.

The rearrangement uses TRBV5-4 and TRBJ2-7, with a possible D match to TRBD2 (6 bases). This CDR3 has 15 amino acids. Trimming took 2 bases from V and 1 from J, leaving 13 bases between them. The germline V gene encodes CDR1 SGHNT and CDR2 YYREEE (reference sequence). The CDR3 protein is CASSLGLASSYEQYF. CDR3 in DNA: TGTGCCAGCAGCTTAGGCCTAGCGAGTTCCTACGAGCAGTACTTC. Filled out from reference TRBV5-4 and TRBJ2-7, the complete variable domain reads ETGVTQSPTHLIKTRGQQVTLRCSSQSGHNTVSWYQQALGQGPQFIFQYYREEENGRGNFPPRFSGLQFPNYSSELNVNALELDDSALYLCASSLGLASSYEQYFGPGTRLTVT.

This clone showed up just a few times. The CDR3 here is CAWGLAGSSGELFF. The CDR3 DNA reads TGTGCCTGGGGACTAGCGGGGAGTTCCGGGGAGCTGTTTTTT. This chain uses TRBV30 with TRBJ2-2; 12 nucleotides match TRBD2. This CDR3 is 14 amino acids long. Germline CDR1 is GTSNPN and CDR2 is SVGIG (reference sequence). The V gene end was trimmed by 5 bases and the J gene end by 6 bases; junction bases not matched to a gene: 4.

The chain employs TRBV19 and TRBJ2-2; tentatively, D is TRBD1 (5 bases). The CDR3 contains 12 residues. Trimming took off 7 bases at V and 6 bases at J, with 9 bases between the two ends. CDR1 LNHDA and CDR2 SQIVND come from the germline V gene (reference sequence). The CDR3 loop is CASMWGPGELFF. CDR3 nucleotide sequence: TGTGCCAGTATGTGGGGCCCCGGGGAGCTGTTTTTT.

CDR3 nucleotide sequence: TGTGCCTGGGCCGGAATAGGGACAGGGCCCACAGATACGCAGTATTTT. Its protein product is CAWAGIGTGPTDTQYF. The rearrangement links TRBV30 to TRBJ2-3, with 9 bases aligning to TRBD1. The trim removed 5 bases at V and 2 bases at J, leaving 11 bases unmatched. The V gene's germline CDR1 is GTSNPN and CDR2 SVGIG (reference sequence). The CDR3 has 16 amino acids.

CDR3 protein: CAISEQDRGSNSNQPQHF. The CDR3 coding sequence is TGTGCCATCAGTGAGCAGGACAGGGGGTCAAATAGCAATCAGCCCCAGCATTTT. This chain links TRBV10-3 with TRBJ1-5; 10 bases match TRBD1. Trimming took 2 bases from V and 0 from J; bases not matched to a gene: 7. Germline V gene lookup returns CDR1 ENHRY and CDR2 SYGVKD. This CDR3 region has 18 residues.